This T cell receptor (beta chain) was found in a study of a mutant IDH1 vaccine in newly diagnosed glioma. Study-wide context: Mean patient age was around 40 years; 62.5% were male and approximately 40% female. Every participant had undergone radiotherapy, temozolomide, or both before, and most underwent both. General study points: The study observed vaccine-induced immune responses in 90% to 95% of patients. Variations in leading peripheral T cell clonotypes appeared to have no connection with pseudoprogression.

With respect to this clone: Its antigen is still unknown.

The germline V gene has CDR1 SGDLS and CDR2 YYNGEE. This CDR3 is built from 15 residues. Trimming took 0 bases from V and 10 from J; bases not matched to a gene: 3. Noted time point: week 47, end of study. The vaccine gave 300 ug of a 20-mer mutant IDH1 peptide subcutaneously per dose. The table came from immunoSEQ multiplex PCR; TCRdb's copy has only in-frame clones and leaves some out. This sample yields about 94,000 clones, of which nearly 90% are seen a single time; 0.77% belongs to the top ten. The sequence was collected from a woman aged 50 to 60 with glioma. The V call is TRBV9, the J call TRBJ2-1; 14 bases are shared with TRBD2. The specimen was PBMCs, collected from a glioma patient whose treatment included an IDH1 peptide vaccine. The CDR3 DNA is TGTGCCAGCAGCGTAGAGGGACTAGCGGGGGAGGAGCAGTTCTTC. Amino acid sequence: CASSVEGLAGEEQFF.